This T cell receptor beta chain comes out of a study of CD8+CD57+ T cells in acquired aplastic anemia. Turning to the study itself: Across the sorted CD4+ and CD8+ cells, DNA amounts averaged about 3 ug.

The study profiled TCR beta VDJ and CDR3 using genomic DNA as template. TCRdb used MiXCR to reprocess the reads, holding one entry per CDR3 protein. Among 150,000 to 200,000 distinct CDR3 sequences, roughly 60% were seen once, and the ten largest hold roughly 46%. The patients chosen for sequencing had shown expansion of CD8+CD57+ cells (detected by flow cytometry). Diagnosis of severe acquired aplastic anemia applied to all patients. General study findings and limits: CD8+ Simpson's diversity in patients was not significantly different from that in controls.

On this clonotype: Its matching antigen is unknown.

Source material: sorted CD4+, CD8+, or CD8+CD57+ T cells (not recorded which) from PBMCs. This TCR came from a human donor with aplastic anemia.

In nucleotides, the CDR3 is TGTGCCAGCAGCTTAGGGGGGACAGCCGGCGAAAAACTGTTTTTT. This sequence encodes CASSLGGTAGEKLFF. The V gene is TRBV7-9, the J gene TRBJ1-4, with 7 bases fitting TRBD1. The junction had 7 bases not matched to a gene; V was cut back by 1 base and J by 8 bases. The CDR3 covers 15 residues. The germline V gene encodes CDR1 SEHNR and CDR2 FQNEAQ (reference sequence).